This record looks at one T cell receptor (beta chain) sequence and its context. Measured with immunoSEQ multiplex PCR; TCRdb has only the in-frame clones, and not every one. This sample yields about 190,000 clones, of which roughly 80% are seen a single time; about 6.9% belongs to the top ten. This specimen comes from a study of blood T cell repertoires in COVID-19. The trim removed 4 bases at V and 0 bases at J, leaving 4 bases unmatched. The CDR3 runs to 15 residues. CDR1 is SGHRS, CDR2 YFSETQ, per germline. The sequence derives from a man in his sixties with acute or convalescent COVID-19. This chain links TRBV5-1 with TRBJ2-1, with 7 positions matching TRBD1. The specimen sequenced was peripheral blood. The CDR3 bases are TGCGCCAGCAGCGTAGGGACAGCCTCCTACAATGAGCAGTTCTTC. Encoded protein: CASSVGTASYNEQFF.